Sequencing of this T cell receptor beta chain was carried out in a study of T cell changes during pregnancy in multiple sclerosis. V lost 3 bases to trimming and J lost 6 bases; unmatched junction nucleotides: 11. Germline V CDR1 and CDR2: LGHNT, FRNRAP. The CDR3 loop spans 16 amino acids. Profiling relied on immunoSEQ multiplex PCR, and the TCRdb table lists in-frame clones only, not all of them. The sample carries approximately 42,000 clones, 80% to 85% recorded once. This clone was detected only once. The starting material was CD4+ T cells from peripheral blood mononuclear cells, obtained before pregnancy. The origin of this receptor is a female donor with multiple sclerosis, enrolled in a pregnancy study. The chain combines TRBV12-5 with TRBJ2-5, with 9 bases identical to TRBD1. In nucleotides, the CDR3 is TGTGCTAGTGGTTTCTTAGGGACAGGGAGAGGGAAGACCCAGTACTTC. It specifies CASGFLGTGRGKTQYF.